The source of this T cell receptor beta chain is a study of blood T cell repertoires in COVID-19. Study details: COVID-19 samples from acute and convalescent phases originated in the United States, Italy and Spain. T cells, B-cell-depleted T cells, or PBMCs supplied cDNA or gDNA.

In the source study's methods: Estimates of nucleated cell counts were drawn from the amplification of reference gene primers. Measured with immunoSEQ multiplex PCR; TCRdb has only the in-frame clones, and not every one. From that table come the V and J calls and clone size; the DNA was used to work out D and trimming. This table holds fewer than 250,000 clones, 75% to 85% found once. This TCR was sampled from a human donor in a cohort sampled during active COVID-19. Source material: peripheral blood.

The CDR3 loop is CASSPGTGGGGAFF. The CDR3 DNA reads as TGCGCCAGCAGCCCCGGGACAGGGGGCGGAGGAGCTTTCTTT. The V gene is TRBV5-1, the J gene TRBJ1-1; 12 nucleotides line up with TRBD1. Per the germline V gene, CDR1 is SGHRS and CDR2 is YFSETQ. V gave up 4 bases and J gave up 10 bases; unmatched junction bases: 8. This CDR3 region has 14 residues.